What follows is one T cell receptor beta chain and its context. This sample was taken from a study of T cell changes during pregnancy in multiple sclerosis. The length of the CDR3 is 14 residues. Looked up from germline, CDR1 is MNHNS and CDR2 is SASEGT. V lost 4 bases, J lost 4 bases, and 11 bases lay in between. Method: immunoSEQ multiplex PCR; TCRdb's copy keeps in-frame clones and lacks some. The sample contains roughly 42,000 clones, about 88% of which appear only once. The receptor was derived from a female donor with multiple sclerosis, enrolled in a pregnancy study. This material consisted of CD4+ T cells from peripheral blood mononuclear cells, taken in the first trimester of pregnancy. The chain recombines TRBV6-1 with TRBJ1-3, with D perhaps matching TRBD1 (6 bases). CDR3 amino acids: CASSVTGTGNTIYF. DNA of the CDR3: TGTGCCAGCAGTGTAACAGGGACCGGAAACACCATATATTTT.